The rows below give T cell receptor beta chains drawn from one sample of a study of T cell repertoires in cytomegalovirus infection. TCRdb processed the reads anew with MiXCR; each CDR3 protein has one entry. The table has around 120,000 distinct CDR3 sequences, about 24% seen once. Their antigens are not known. The sequencing sample was made of PBMCs, sequenced either directly or after in vitro stimulation (not recorded which). These receptors all come from a human donor in good health (CMV status not recorded). Some clones in this sample may be carry-over from other donors' samples. Each CDR3 is given with its conserved first and last residue.

J gene,V gene,CDR3 length,CDR3 protein
TRBJ2-3,TRBV6-5,14,CASSYSGRTDTQYF
TRBJ2-1,TRBV28,16,CASIQSLPGAYNEQFF
TRBJ2-1,TRBV5-4,16,CASSSSGTRLYNEQFF
TRBJ1-1,TRBV19,14,CASTMRGVNTEAFF
TRBJ1-2,TRBV7-3,13,CASRGAKWGGYTF
TRBJ2-3,TRBV28,16,CASSLLLEVRGDTQYF
TRBJ1-1,TRBV14,13,CASSQGMLRGEFF
TRBJ2-1,TRBV11-2,15,CASSPKAARDNEQFF
TRBJ1-2,TRBV29-1,12,CSVETGGNGYTF
TRBJ1-1,TRBV7-2,14,CASSYLTGNTEAFF
TRBJ2-7,TRBV20-1,13,CSARPGTDYEQYF
TRBJ2-4,TRBV6-1,18,CASSELTSPGPAKNIQYF
TRBJ2-5,TRBV6-6,12,CATSPGPETQYF
TRBJ1-1,TRBV19,16,CASSVRDRVSNTEAFF